This entry lists 21 T cell receptor beta chains sequenced from one sample in a study of shared clonotypes between healthy human individuals. The repertoire was sequenced with immunoSEQ multiplex PCR; TCRdb's copy has only in-frame clones and lacks some. The sample includes around 2,000,000 clones, roughly 91% of them seen just once. It was CD45RO-negative cells, positively selected for CCR7, that made up naive CD8 cells, with terminally differentiated effector memory CD45RA+ cells excluded. Sequenced sample: naive CD8+ T cells from PBMCs. The receptor set was obtained from a young man in good health. Some clones in this sample may be carry-over from other donors' samples.

This clone was detected a few times. The chain uses TRBV6-5 and TRBJ1-1; TRBD1 is a possible D gene (5 bases). In germline, CDR1 is MNHEY, CDR2 SVGAGI. V lost 5 bases to trimming and J lost 6 bases, with 13 bases between them. The CDR3 totals 13 residues. The CDR3 sequence is CASSASGVSEAFF. The CDR3 region has the DNA TGTGCCAGCAGTGCCTCGGGGGTCTCTGAAGCTTTCTTT.

The V call is TRBV6-1, the J call TRBJ2-2; D gene unclear. Trimming removed 2 bases from V and 4 bases from J, with 8 bases in between. The CDR3 runs to 14 residues. The germline CDR1 and CDR2 sequences are MNHNS and SASEGT. This CDR3 reads CASSELSVTGELFF. Here the CDR3 DNA reads TGTGCCAGCAGTGAATTGTCCGTCACCGGGGAGCTGTTTTTT.

This chain joins TRBV13 and TRBJ2-7, with 10 nucleotides matching TRBD2. The germline V gene has CDR1 PRHDT and CDR2 FYEKMQ (reference sequence). J lost 5 bases, V lost 5 bases, and 15 bases had no gene match. The CDR3 extends over 17 amino acids. The CDR3 loop reads CASSPPGGSSGRNEQYF. DNA for the CDR3: TGTGCCAGCAGCCCCCCGGGTGGGTCTAGCGGGAGAAACGAGCAGTACTTC.

This clone was recorded once. CDR3 sequence reads: CASSLRSLETQYF. Here the CDR3 DNA reads TGTGCCAGCAGCTTACGGTCTTTGGAGACCCAGTACTTC. The J gene is TRBJ2-5, the V gene TRBV7-9, with D hard to call. CDR1 SEHNR and CDR2 FQNEAQ come from the germline V gene (reference sequence). Trimming took off 2 bases at V and 5 bases at J, with 9 bases between the two ends. The CDR3 is 13 amino acids.

The chain joins TRBV15 to TRBJ2-1, with 7 nucleotides matching TRBD2. This CDR3 has 20 amino acids. V was clipped by 1 base and J by 0 bases; unmatched bases: 15. Germline V gene lookup returns CDR1 LNHNV and CDR2 YYDKDF (reference sequence). This CDR3 is CATSRVWRMSGDRSYNEQFF. CDR3 nucleotide sequence: TGTGCCACCAGCAGAGTATGGCGTATGAGCGGGGATCGCTCCTACAATGAGCAGTTCTTC. The full variable domain, with the rest looked up from reference TRBV15 and TRBJ2-1, is DAMVIQNPRYQVTQFGKPVTLSCSQTLNHNVMYWYQQKSSQAPKLLFHYYDKDFNNEADTPDNFQSRRPNTSFCFLDIRSPGLGDTAMYLCATSRVWRMSGDRSYNEQFFGPGTRLTVL.

This clone was seen more than once but under ten times. V and J are TRBV15 and TRBJ2-1, with 7 nucleotides matching TRBD2. V dropped 0 bases and J dropped 9; count of bases not matched to a gene: 14. The CDR3 loop spans 17 amino acids. Germline lookup yields CDR1 LNHNV and CDR2 YYDKDF (reference sequence). The DNA for the CDR3 is TGTGCCACCAGCAGAGATCTCATGGCGGGAAGGGAGGGTGAGCAGTTCTTC. It specifies CATSRDLMAGREGEQFF.

V is TRBV4-3 and J is TRBJ2-6; D possibly corresponds to TRBD2 (6 bases). V lost 5 bases, J lost 0 bases, and 23 bases lay in between. The CDR3 is 20 amino acids. The germline V gene has CDR1 LGHNA and CDR2 YSLEER. Here the CDR3 DNA reads TGCGCCAGCAGCTCTTGGGGCGGGACCCAACCTATCTCTGGGGCCAACGTCCTGACTTTC. Translation gives CASSSWGGTQPISGANVLTF.

This chain uses TRBV7-8 with TRBJ2-1; no clear D. The germline V gene encodes CDR1 SGHVS and CDR2 FQNEAQ. The V end was cut by 5 bases, the J end by 3 bases, with 11 bases between. This CDR3 region has 14 residues. The CDR3 DNA sequence: TGTGCCAGCAGCCCCAGCTCACTCTACAATGAGCAGTTCTTC. Its protein product is CASSPSSLYNEQFF. Looking up the rest from reference TRBV7-8 and TRBJ2-1 gives the full variable domain: GAGVSQSPRYKVAKRGQDVALRCDPISGHVSLFWYQQALGQGPEFLTYFQNEAQLDKSGLPSDRFFAERPEGSVSTLKIQRTQQEDSAVYLCASSPSSLYNEQFFGPGTRLTVL.

This clone has only one observation. The chain couples TRBV19 to TRBJ1-1; D gene unclear. This CDR3 contains 14 residues. V lost 2 bases to trimming and J lost 2 bases, with 9 bases between them. The germline gives CDR1 LNHDA, CDR2 SQIVND (reference sequence). CDR3 loop: CASSITEYNTEAFF. DNA of the CDR3: TGTGCCAGTAGTATAACAGAGTATAACACTGAAGCTTTCTTT. Full variable domain (outside the CDR3, taken from reference TRBV19 and TRBJ1-1): DGGITQSPKYLFRKEGQNVTLSCEQNLNHDAMYWYRQDPGQGLRLIYYSQIVNDFQKGDIAEGYSVSREKKESFPLTVTSAQKNPTAFYLCASSITEYNTEAFFGQGTRLTVV.

The genes are TRBV6-5 and TRBJ2-7; 8 nucleotides match TRBD1. The CDR3 spans 13 residues. Germline CDR1 is MNHEY and CDR2 is SVGAGI. Germline trimming cut 2 bases from V and 6 bases from J; bases unmatched to any gene: 3. The CDR3 DNA is TGTGCCAGCAGTTACGGACAGGGCCGCGAGCAGTACTTC. Residues: CASSYGQGREQYF.

V and J are TRBV5-6 and TRBJ1-1; D is unresolved. Trimming stripped 2 bases from V and 0 bases from J, with 14 bases between. CDR3 size: 16 residues. CDR1 SGHDT and CDR2 YYEEEE come from the germline V gene. CDR3 nucleotide sequence: TGTGCCAGCAGCTTCCCCCCGGGAAGCATGAACACTGAAGCTTTCTTT. Translating gives CASSFPPGSMNTEAFF.

This clone was seen once. V usage is TRBV29-1 and J usage is TRBJ2-2, with 9 bases that match TRBD2. The V and J ends lost 7 bases and 5 bases, in that order; junction bases with no gene match: 5. CDR3 length: 13 amino acids. Per germline, CDR1 SQVTM and CDR2 ANQGSEA. For the CDR3, the DNA is TGCAGCGCAATAGCGGGAGAAACCGGGGAGCTGTTTTTT. It codes for CSAIAGETGELFF.

The chain is built from TRBV5-8 and TRBJ2-7, with 8 bases matching TRBD2. V was clipped by 5 bases and J by 1 base; unmatched bases: 5. The CDR3 loop spans 14 amino acids. Germline CDR1 reads SGHTS; CDR2 reads YDEGEE. DNA of the CDR3: TGTGCCAGCAGATACTTAGCGGGGTCCTACGAGCAGTACTTC. This gives the protein CASRYLAGSYEQYF.

The CDR3 loop reads CASQYRVSGRNPAYNEQFF. The CDR3 DNA reads TGTGCCAGCCAGTACCGGGTAAGCGGGAGAAACCCCGCCTACAATGAGCAGTTCTTC. J is TRBJ2-1 and V is TRBV19, with 8 bases aligning to TRBD2. With 9 bases clipped from V and 2 bases from J, the junction kept 21 bases outside the gene matches. Germline V lookup: CDR1 LNHDA, CDR2 SQIVND (reference sequence). This CDR3 has 19 residues.

V and J are TRBV29-1 and TRBJ1-2; 7 nucleotides line up with TRBD1. This CDR3 contains 12 residues. V was clipped by 4 bases and J by 8 bases; unmatched bases: 7. Germline loops: CDR1 SQVTM, CDR2 ANQGSEA. The CDR3 nucleotides read TGCAGCGTTGGCGAGGGGGCTAACGGCTACACCTTC. Amino acid sequence: CSVGEGANGYTF.

The J gene is TRBJ1-3, the V gene TRBV27, with 7 bases matching TRBD1. The germline CDR1 and CDR2 sequences are MNHEY and SMNVEV (reference sequence). V lost 4 bases, J lost 5 bases, and 8 bases stayed unmatched. The CDR3 has 15 amino acids. The CDR3, as DNA: TGTGCCAGCAGTTCCGACAGGGAACCTAGAAACACCATATATTTT. As protein: CASSSDREPRNTIYF.

V usage is TRBV7-6 and J usage is TRBJ2-5; D may be TRBD1 or TRBD2 (5 bases each). Trimming removed 0 bases at V and 5 bases at J, with 13 bases between. CDR1 and CDR2 from the germline V gene are SGHVS and FNYEAQ. The CDR3 is made up of 15 amino acids. CDR3 sequence (DNA): TGTGCCAGCAGCTTAGCCGGGACCTGGCGGGAGACCCAGTACTTC. Translating gives CASSLAGTWRETQYF.

The chain links TRBV7-2 to TRBJ2-7; D unresolved. Germline V gene data show CDR1 as SGHTA and CDR2 as FQGNSA. Deletions cut 0 bases from V and 2 bases from J, with 8 bases between. CDR3 size: 14 residues. This chain's CDR3 is CASSLAPKPYEQYF. The CDR3 bases are TGTGCCAGCAGCTTAGCACCAAAACCCTACGAGCAGTACTTC.

The V call is TRBV28, the J call TRBJ1-2, with 7 bases identical to TRBD1. After removal of 2 bases from V and 6 bases from J, the junction contained 0 bases not matched to a gene. The CDR3 has 12 amino acids. The V gene's germline CDR1 is MDHEN and CDR2 SYDVKM. The CDR3 sequence is CASSLQGDGYTF. As DNA, the CDR3 is TGTGCCAGCAGTTTACAGGGGGATGGCTACACCTTC.

V is TRBV14 and J is TRBJ2-1; D remains ambiguous. This CDR3 has 15 residues. The ends were cut back, 5 bases at V and 0 bases at J, with 11 bases in the middle. Germline values: CDR1 SGHDN, CDR2 FVKESK. Here the CDR3 reads CASSAKRSSYNEQFF. DNA of the CDR3: TGTGCCAGCAGCGCTAAACGGTCCTCCTACAATGAGCAGTTCTTC. Complete variable domain (other parts from reference TRBV14 and TRBJ2-1): EAGVTQFPSHSVIEKGQTVTLRCDPISGHDNLYWYRRVMGKEIKFLLHFVKESKQDESGMPNNRFLAERTGGTYSTLKVQPAELEDSGVYFCASSAKRSSYNEQFFGPGTRLTVL.

This chain connects TRBV15 to TRBJ1-2; no definite D call. Trimming stripped 1 base from V and 1 base from J, with 7 bases between. The CDR3 totals 14 residues. CDR1 is LNHNV, CDR2 YYDKDF, per germline (reference sequence). Here the CDR3 DNA reads TGTGCCACCAGCAGAGGGGAATTTAACTATGGCTACACCTTC. Translation: CATSRGEFNYGYTF.